A selection of T cell receptor beta chains follows, all from one sample in a study of T cell responses to AZD1222 COVID-19 vaccine. This table comes from immunoSEQ multiplex PCR, and its TCRdb copy is limited to in-frame clones, with some not included. The repertoire includes 120,000 to 150,000 clones, about nine tenths of them detected once, and 4.7% sits in the top ten. Material: peripheral blood, obtained on day 0 of AZD1222 vaccination. Source of these receptors: an adult in good health. Each CDR3 is given with its conserved first and last residue. Each record gives: clone size, J gene, D gene, V gene, CDR3 protein, CDR3 DNA. The D gene is left open where the match is weak. The size field is filled for only some rows; it gives once, few, many or a size class.

clone_size: -
j_call: TRBJ1-5
d_call: -
v_call: TRBV5-6
cdr3_aa: CASSLGGRPQHF
cdr3_nt: TGTGCCAGCAGCTTGGGGGGGCGGCCCCAGCATTTT

clone_size: -
j_call: TRBJ1-1
d_call: -
v_call: TRBV7-6
cdr3_aa: CASSPQAANMNTEAFF
cdr3_nt: TGTGCCAGCAGCCCCCAGGCAGCCAATATGAACACTGAAGCTTTCTTT

clone_size: few
j_call: TRBJ2-1
d_call: -
v_call: TRBV4-1
cdr3_aa: CASSQKGSTDNEQFF
cdr3_nt: TGCGCCAGCAGCCAAAAAGGGAGTACGGACAATGAGCAGTTCTTC

clone_size: -
j_call: TRBJ2-3
d_call: TRBD2
v_call: TRBV19
cdr3_aa: CAVASGSVADTQYF
cdr3_nt: TGTGCCGTGGCTAGCGGGAGCGTTGCAGATACGCAGTATTTT

clone_size: -
j_call: TRBJ1-2
d_call: -
v_call: TRBV29-1
cdr3_aa: CSGGQPNYGYTF
cdr3_nt: TGCAGCGGCGGACAGCCTAACTATGGCTACACCTTC

clone_size: -
j_call: TRBJ1-4
d_call: -
v_call: TRBV18
cdr3_aa: CASSPPSQNEKLFF
cdr3_nt: TGTGCCAGCTCACCACCGTCACAGAATGAAAAACTGTTTTTT

clone_size: -
j_call: TRBJ2-7
d_call: TRBD1
v_call: TRBV12-3/TRBV12-4
cdr3_aa: CASSRDRESEQYF
cdr3_nt: TGTGCCAGCAGCCGAGACAGGGAGTCTGAGCAGTACTTC

clone_size: -
j_call: TRBJ1-1
d_call: TRBD1
v_call: TRBV5-1
cdr3_aa: CASSSGQGTRIFSKNTEAFF
cdr3_nt: TGCGCCAGCAGCTCGGGACAGGGCACCAGGATTTTCTCCAAGAACACTGAAGCTTTCTTT

clone_size: once
j_call: TRBJ1-2
d_call: -
v_call: TRBV7-9
cdr3_aa: CASSLNRAGYTF
cdr3_nt: TGTGCCAGCAGCTTAAACCGCGCTGGCTACACCTTC

clone_size: -
j_call: TRBJ2-2
d_call: TRBD1
v_call: TRBV7-9
cdr3_aa: CASSTDRRNTGELFF
cdr3_nt: TGTGCCAGCAGCACGGACAGGCGGAACACCGGGGAGCTGTTTTTT

clone_size: -
j_call: TRBJ1-1
d_call: -
v_call: TRBV5-4
cdr3_aa: CASSRAANTEAFF
cdr3_nt: TGTGCCAGCTCCCGAGCAGCGAACACTGAAGCTTTCTTT

clone_size: -
j_call: TRBJ1-5
d_call: -
v_call: TRBV19
cdr3_aa: CASSIVSPQPQHF
cdr3_nt: TGTGCCAGTAGTATCGTTTCCCCTCAGCCCCAGCATTTT

clone_size: few
j_call: TRBJ1-1
d_call: -
v_call: TRBV30
cdr3_aa: CASRGRAGAEAFF
cdr3_nt: TGTGCCTCCCGGGGAAGGGCAGGGGCTGAAGCTTTCTTT

clone_size: -
j_call: TRBJ2-7
d_call: TRBD1
v_call: TRBV27
cdr3_aa: CASSLYGTGYEQYF
cdr3_nt: TGTGCCAGCAGTTTATACGGGACAGGGTACGAGCAGTACTTC

clone_size: -
j_call: TRBJ1-1
d_call: -
v_call: TRBV7-9
cdr3_aa: CASSPGRGTEAFF
cdr3_nt: TGTGCCAGCAGCCCCGGACGGGGCACTGAAGCTTTCTTT

clone_size: once
j_call: TRBJ2-2
d_call: -
v_call: TRBV29-1
cdr3_aa: CSADGGPGTGELFF
cdr3_nt: TGCAGCGCCGACGGGGGGCCCGGCACCGGGGAGCTGTTTTTT

clone_size: -
j_call: TRBJ2-3
d_call: -
v_call: TRBV6-5
cdr3_aa: CASSYPAGGQTDTQYF
cdr3_nt: TGTGCCAGCAGTTACCCAGCAGGGGGGCAGACAGATACGCAGTATTTT

clone_size: -
j_call: TRBJ1-3
d_call: -
v_call: TRBV5-1
cdr3_aa: CASSTSLTGSGNTIYF
cdr3_nt: TGCGCCAGCAGCACCTCCTTGACAGGCTCTGGAAACACCATATATTTT

clone_size: -
j_call: TRBJ1-2
d_call: -
v_call: TRBV6-1
cdr3_aa: CASSDVLGGYTF
cdr3_nt: TGTGCCAGCAGTGACGTTCTGGGTGGCTACACCTTC

clone_size: -
j_call: TRBJ2-3
d_call: -
v_call: TRBV5-1
cdr3_aa: CASSLGYSADTQYF
cdr3_nt: TGCGCCAGCAGCTTGGGGTACAGTGCAGATACGCAGTATTTT

clone_size: -
j_call: TRBJ2-1
d_call: -
v_call: TRBV5-6
cdr3_aa: CASSLDNEQFF
cdr3_nt: TGTGCCAGCAGCTTAGACAATGAGCAGTTCTTC

clone_size: once
j_call: TRBJ1-2
d_call: -
v_call: TRBV14
cdr3_aa: CASSQARRNYGYTF
cdr3_nt: TGTGCCAGCAGCCAAGCCCGCAGAAACTATGGCTACACCTTC

clone_size: -
j_call: TRBJ1-2
d_call: -
v_call: TRBV5-1
cdr3_aa: CASSFGRGYGYTF
cdr3_nt: TGCGCCAGCAGCTTCGGCAGAGGCTATGGCTACACCTTC

clone_size: -
j_call: TRBJ2-7
d_call: TRBD1
v_call: TRBV30
cdr3_aa: CAWAPGQGIYEQYF
cdr3_nt: TGTGCCTGGGCCCCGGGACAGGGGATCTACGAGCAGTACTTC

clone_size: -
j_call: TRBJ1-1
d_call: -
v_call: TRBV27
cdr3_aa: CASKEGNTEAFF
cdr3_nt: TGTGCCAGCAAAGAAGGTAACACTGAAGCTTTCTTT

clone_size: once
j_call: TRBJ2-1
d_call: -
v_call: TRBV10-2
cdr3_aa: CASNRDGNNEQFF
cdr3_nt: TGCGCCAGCAACCGGGACGGGAACAATGAGCAGTTCTTC

clone_size: -
j_call: TRBJ2-5
d_call: -
v_call: TRBV10-2
cdr3_aa: CASSASGIRQETQYF
cdr3_nt: TGCGCCAGCAGTGCCTCGGGCATACGTCAAGAGACCCAGTACTTC

clone_size: -
j_call: TRBJ2-6
d_call: -
v_call: TRBV6-5
cdr3_aa: CASAPGANVLTF
cdr3_nt: TGTGCCAGCGCCCCTGGGGCCAACGTCCTGACTTTC

clone_size: -
j_call: TRBJ1-4
d_call: -
v_call: TRBV30
cdr3_aa: CAWSAKTRGQTNEKLFF
cdr3_nt: TGTGCCTGGAGTGCCAAAACGCGTGGACAGACGAATGAAAAACTGTTTTTT

clone_size: -
j_call: TRBJ2-7
d_call: -
v_call: TRBV2
cdr3_aa: CASGISTYEQYF
cdr3_nt: TGTGCCAGCGGAATCAGCACCTACGAGCAGTACTTC

clone_size: -
j_call: TRBJ2-3
d_call: TRBD2
v_call: TRBV6-4
cdr3_aa: CASPRWSGGHTDTQYF
cdr3_nt: TGTGCCAGCCCACGTTGGAGCGGGGGCCACACAGATACGCAGTATTTT

clone_size: -
j_call: TRBJ2-7
d_call: -
v_call: TRBV19
cdr3_aa: CASSSGLGYEQYF
cdr3_nt: TGTGCCAGTAGTTCAGGGTTGGGATACGAGCAGTACTTC

clone_size: -
j_call: TRBJ2-7
d_call: -
v_call: TRBV18
cdr3_aa: CASSPSLASMNGEQYF
cdr3_nt: TGTGCCAGCTCACCCTCCTTGGCGTCAATGAATGGCGAGCAGTACTTC